This T cell receptor beta chain originates from a study of regulatory T cells in long-lasting Graves disease. Whole-study findings and limits: Relative to newly diagnosed Graves' patients, persistent ones had lower TCR diversity. A reduction in accuracy may have resulted from the small sample size.

Arm-PCR with iRepertoire HTBI primers amplified the CDR3 regions for these TCR beta libraries. TCRdb reanalysed the multiplex PCR reads using MiXCR and keeps one entry per CDR3 protein. Of roughly 380,000 distinct CDR3 sequences in the sample, roughly 16% were seen once. In this sample, this clonotype turned up many times. What it recognizes is unknown. Time point indicated: newly diagnosed GD, antithyroid drugs for less than 3 months. The TCR library was prepared using RNA isolated from PBMCs. The germline V and J ends were trimmed by 2 bases and 2 bases, with 7 bases remaining between them. Germline V CDR1 and CDR2: SGHTA, FQGTGA. The CDR3 length is 15 residues.

The source material was peripheral blood mononuclear cells (PBMCs), sampled at new diagnosis, from a patient treated with antithyroid drugs. This chain uses TRBV7-3 with TRBJ2-6; D unclear. The receptor's source is a female donor with Graves disease. The CDR3 DNA reads as TGTGCCAGCAGCTTAGCGGAGACTGGGGCCAACGTCCTGACTTTC. Protein sequence: CASSLAETGANVLTF. Filled out from reference TRBV7-3 and TRBJ2-6, the complete variable domain reads GAGVSQTPSNKVTEKGKYVELRCDPISGHTALYWYRQSLGQGPEFLIYFQGTGAADDSGLPNDRFFAVRPEGSVSTLKIQRTERGDSAVYLCASSLAETGANVLTFGAGSRLTVL.